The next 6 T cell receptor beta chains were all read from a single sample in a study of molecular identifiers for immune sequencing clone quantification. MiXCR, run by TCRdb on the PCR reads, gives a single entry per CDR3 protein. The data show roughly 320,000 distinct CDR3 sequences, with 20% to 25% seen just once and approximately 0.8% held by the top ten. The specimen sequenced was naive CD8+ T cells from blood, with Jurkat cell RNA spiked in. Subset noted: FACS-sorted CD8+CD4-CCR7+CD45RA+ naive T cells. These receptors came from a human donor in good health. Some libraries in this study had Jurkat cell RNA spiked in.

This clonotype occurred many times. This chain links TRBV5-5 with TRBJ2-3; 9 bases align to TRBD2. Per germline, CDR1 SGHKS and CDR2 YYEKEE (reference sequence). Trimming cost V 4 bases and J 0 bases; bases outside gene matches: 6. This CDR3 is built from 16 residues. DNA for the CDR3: TGTGCCAGCAGCCTTTGGACTAGCGTTAGCACAGATACGCAGTATTTT. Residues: CASSLWTSVSTDTQYF.

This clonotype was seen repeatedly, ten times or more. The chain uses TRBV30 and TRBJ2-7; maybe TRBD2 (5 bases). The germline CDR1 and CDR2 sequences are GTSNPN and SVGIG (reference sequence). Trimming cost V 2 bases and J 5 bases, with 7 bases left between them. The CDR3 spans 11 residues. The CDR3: CAWSPGNEQYF. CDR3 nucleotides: TGTGCCTGGAGTCCGGGGAACGAGCAGTACTTC.

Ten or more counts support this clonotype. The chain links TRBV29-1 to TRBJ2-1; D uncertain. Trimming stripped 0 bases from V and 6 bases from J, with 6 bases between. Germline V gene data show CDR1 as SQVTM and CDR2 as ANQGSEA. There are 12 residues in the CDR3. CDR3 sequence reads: CSVEDLGNEQFF. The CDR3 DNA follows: TGCAGCGTTGAAGATCTCGGCAATGAGCAGTTCTTC.

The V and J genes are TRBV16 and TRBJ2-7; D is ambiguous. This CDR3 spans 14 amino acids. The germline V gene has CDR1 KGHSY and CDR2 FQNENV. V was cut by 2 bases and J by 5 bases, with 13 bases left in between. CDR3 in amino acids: CASSQATLQHEQYF. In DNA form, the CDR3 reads TGTGCCAGCAGCCAAGCGACACTCCAGCACGAGCAGTACTTC.

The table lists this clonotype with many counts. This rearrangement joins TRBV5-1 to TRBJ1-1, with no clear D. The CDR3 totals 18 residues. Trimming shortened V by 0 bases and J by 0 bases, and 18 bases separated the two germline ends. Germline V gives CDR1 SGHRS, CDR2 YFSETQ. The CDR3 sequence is CASSLVGPGAGMNTEAFF. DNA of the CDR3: TGCGCCAGCAGCTTGGTCGGACCCGGAGCCGGAATGAACACTGAAGCTTTCTTT. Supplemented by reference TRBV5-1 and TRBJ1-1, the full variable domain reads KAGVTQTPRYLIKTRGQQVTLSCSPISGHRSVSWYQQTPGQGLQFLFEYFSETQRNKGNFPGRFSGRQFSNSRSEMNVSTLELGDSALYLCASSLVGPGAGMNTEAFFGQGTRLTVV.

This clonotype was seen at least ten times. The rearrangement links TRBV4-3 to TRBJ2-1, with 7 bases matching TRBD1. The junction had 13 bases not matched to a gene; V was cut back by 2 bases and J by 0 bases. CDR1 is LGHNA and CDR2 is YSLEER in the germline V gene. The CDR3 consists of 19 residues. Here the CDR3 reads CASSQRLQGRYSSYNEQFF. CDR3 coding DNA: TGCGCCAGCAGCCAAAGATTACAGGGGCGTTATAGCTCCTACAATGAGCAGTTCTTC.